Presented here are 19 T cell receptor beta chains from one specimen sequenced in a study of T cell responses to AZD1222 COVID-19 vaccine. The table came from immunoSEQ multiplex PCR; TCRdb's copy has only in-frame clones and leaves some out. The top ten hold approximately 15% of the sample, which has some 96,000 clones, about 88% seen once. The sequencing used peripheral blood, collected 28 days after the second AZD1222 dose. The receptors come from an adult who received the AZD1222 COVID-19 vaccine.

This clone was seen more than once but under ten times. This chain uses TRBV18 with TRBJ1-1; D not resolved. Germline CDR1 reads KGHSH; CDR2 reads LQKENI. The CDR3 loop spans 14 amino acids. Trimming pared 8 bases from V and 0 bases from J, leaving 13 bases between. CDR3 residues: CASQSFDMNTEAFF. In DNA form, the CDR3 reads TGTGCCAGCCAGTCATTCGACATGAACACTGAAGCTTTCTTT. Variable domain in full (rest from reference TRBV18 and TRBJ1-1): NAGVMQNPRHLVRRRGQEARLRCSPMKGHSHVYWYRQLPEEGLKFMVYLQKENIIDESGMPKERFSAEFPKEGPSILRIQQVVRGDSAAYFCASQSFDMNTEAFFGQGTRLTVV.

The chain combines TRBV29-1 with TRBJ2-1; the D gene is possibly TRBD2 (6 bases). The ends were cut back, 8 bases at V and 5 bases at J, with 19 bases in the middle. This CDR3 has 14 amino acids. The germline V gene encodes CDR1 SQVTM and CDR2 ANQGSEA. CDR3 loop: CSLIRSGGHNEQFF. The DNA for the CDR3 is TGCAGCCTAATCCGCTCCGGGGGACACAATGAGCAGTTCTTC.

This rearrangement joins TRBV27 to TRBJ2-6, with D perhaps given as TRBD1 or TRBD2 (6 bases each). The CDR3 extends over 15 amino acids. Germline CDR1 reads MNHEY; CDR2 reads SMNVEV (reference sequence). Trimming pared 2 bases from V and 2 bases from J, leaving 7 bases between. The CDR3 reads CASSLRGPGANVLTF. The CDR3 DNA reads as TGTGCCAGCAGTTTACGGGGGCCTGGGGCCAACGTCCTGACTTTC.

In DNA, the CDR3 is TGTGCCAGCAGCTTAATAGGGTCACACACAGATACGCAGTATTTT. As protein: CASSLIGSHTDTQYF. The genes are TRBV7-3 and TRBJ2-3; D gene unclear. CDR3 length equals 15 residues. V lost 1 base to trimming and J lost 2 bases, with 10 bases between them. Germline assignment: CDR1 SGHTA and CDR2 FQGTGA.

This clone has just a few counts. The chain combines TRBV9 with TRBJ2-7; 7 bases line up with TRBD2. V lost 7 bases to trimming and J lost 3 bases; unmatched junction nucleotides: 7. The CDR3 loop spans 13 amino acids. CDR1 is SGDLS and CDR2 is YYNGEE in the germline V gene. The CDR3 is CASGPGGGYEQYF. The CDR3, as DNA: TGTGCCAGCGGCCCGGGGGGAGGCTACGAGCAGTACTTC.

This chain connects TRBV11-2 to TRBJ2-7; TRBD2 matches 9 bases. Germline V gene data show CDR1 as SGHAT and CDR2 as FQNNGV. The V gene end was trimmed by 8 bases and the J gene end by 7 bases; junction bases not matched to a gene: 18. The CDR3 covers 16 residues. CDR3 region: CASSPQGGRAPREQYF. CDR3 coding DNA: TGTGCCAGCTCCCCCCAGGGCGGGAGGGCCCCTAGGGAGCAGTACTTC.

This clone occurred a few times. This chain links TRBV6-1 with TRBJ2-7, with 7 bases identical to TRBD1. V was clipped by 3 bases and J by 0 bases; unmatched bases: 5. This CDR3 contains 15 residues. From germline, CDR1 is MNHNS and CDR2 SASEGT. DNA of the CDR3: TGTGCCAGCAGTGAGACCGGGACAGACTCCTACGAGCAGTACTTC. Translation gives CASSETGTDSYEQYF.

This rearrangement joins TRBV13 to TRBJ2-7, with D unclear. The CDR3 is made up of 13 amino acids. Germline V gene sequence: CDR1 PRHDT, CDR2 FYEKMQ (reference sequence). Trimming stripped 0 bases from V and 2 bases from J, with 5 bases between. CDR3 loop: CASSLGTPYEQYF. DNA for the CDR3: TGTGCCAGCAGCTTAGGGACACCCTACGAGCAGTACTTC.

The V call is TRBV28, the J call TRBJ1-5; TRBD1 agrees at 10 bases. V lost 8 bases to trimming and J lost 6 bases; unmatched junction nucleotides: 7. The CDR3 covers 14 residues. Germline V lookup: CDR1 MDHEN, CDR2 SYDVKM. Written as DNA, the CDR3 is TGTGCCAGCCTCCCGGGACAGGGGACTCAGCCCCAGCATTTT. Translated: CASLPGQGTQPQHF.

This clone was seen more than once but under ten times. The V gene is TRBV7-9, the J gene TRBJ2-3; D is ambiguous. The V and J ends lost 5 bases and 2 bases respectively, with 14 bases between them. Germline CDR1 and CDR2: SEHNR and FQNEAQ (reference sequence). This CDR3 is 15 amino acids long. The CDR3 region is CASSLTGTLTDTQYF. The CDR3 nucleotides read TGTGCCAGCAGCCTTACCGGTACGCTCACAGATACGCAGTATTTT.

In its sample, this clone was seen once. This chain links TRBV5-1 with TRBJ1-2, with 7 bases fitting TRBD1. CDR3 length equals 14 residues. Germline V gives CDR1 SGHRS, CDR2 YFSETQ. The ends lost 0 bases at V and 6 bases at J; junction bases unmatched: 5. The CDR3 DNA sequence: TGCGCCAGCAGCTTGGTACCGGGACAGAATGGCTACACCTTC. It encodes CASSLVPGQNGYTF. Drawing the rest from reference TRBV5-1 and TRBJ1-2, the complete variable domain is KAGVTQTPRYLIKTRGQQVTLSCSPISGHRSVSWYQQTPGQGLQFLFEYFSETQRNKGNFPGRFSGRQFSNSRSEMNVSTLELGDSALYLCASSLVPGQNGYTFGSGTRLTVV.

The chain is built from TRBV3-1 (or the pseudogene TRBV3-2) and TRBJ2-3, with TRBD2 identical over 14 bases. In germline, CDR1 is LGHDT, CDR2 YNNKEL (reference sequence). The CDR3 is made up of 15 amino acids. J gave up 12 bases and V 2 bases, and 7 bases lay outside the gene matches. CDR3 sequence (DNA): TGTGCCAGCAGCCAACCCGGGGGACTAGCGGGGGCCCAGTATTTT. It is translated as CASSQPGGLAGAQYF.

The sample holds a few counts of this clone. The chain couples TRBV9 to TRBJ2-3, with D tentatively TRBD2 (6 bases). Germline CDR1 is SGDLS and CDR2 is YYNGEE. CDR3 size: 15 residues. V shed 0 bases and J shed 3 bases, with 11 bases lying between them. CDR3 sequence (DNA): TGTGCCAGCAGCGTAGACGGGGGAAGGACAGATACGCAGTATTTT. This gives the protein CASSVDGGRTDTQYF.

The genes are TRBV5-1 and TRBJ2-3; 9 nucleotides align to TRBD1. This CDR3 has 14 residues. Germline CDR1 SGHRS, CDR2 YFSETQ. J gave up 3 bases and V 2 bases, and 1 base lay outside the gene matches. The CDR3 spells CASSLQGATDTQYF. CDR3 nucleotides: TGCGCCAGCAGCTTACAGGGGGCTACAGATACGCAGTATTTT.

The chain joins TRBV19 to TRBJ1-2, with 7 bases matching TRBD1. V lost 7 bases and J lost 5; bases outside the gene matches: 19. In germline, CDR1 is LNHDA, CDR2 SQIVND (reference sequence). This CDR3 is 17 amino acids long. The CDR3 is CASTDLDRPTHRYGYTF. CDR3 sequence (DNA): TGTGCCAGTACGGATCTGGACAGGCCCACACACCGGTATGGCTACACCTTC.

V gene TRBV11-2 combines with J gene TRBJ2-7, with no clear D. Between the trimmed V and J ends, which lost 3 bases and 1 base, there was a span of 10 bases. Germline CDR1 is SGHAT and CDR2 is FQNNGV. The CDR3 is 14 amino acids. The CDR3 nucleotides are TGTGCCAGCAGCTTTCGTCCGGGTTCCTACGAGCAGTACTTC. Its translation: CASSFRPGSYEQYF.

The chain carries TRBV19 and TRBJ1-4, with a tentative D call TRBD1 (6 bases). Per the germline V gene, CDR1 is LNHDA and CDR2 is SQIVND (reference sequence). The CDR3 contains 14 residues. DNA for the CDR3: TGTGCGTCAACATCAGGGGCGGGCGGTGAAAAACTGTTTTTT. Encoded protein: CASTSGAGGEKLFF.

The chain recombines TRBV6-4 with TRBJ2-7, with D possibly being TRBD1 (6 bases). V shed 10 bases and J shed 5 bases, with 18 bases lying between them. The CDR3 totals 13 residues. Germline lookup yields CDR1 MRHNA and CDR2 SNTAGT. Here the CDR3 DNA reads TGTGCCATCGACAGGAGCCCAAAGGACGAGCAGTACTTC. Residues: CAIDRSPKDEQYF.

The chain recombines TRBV6-5 with TRBJ1-2; weak D call: TRBD1 (6 bases). CDR3 length: 14 amino acids. With 0 bases removed from V and 6 bases from J, the gap between germline ends came to 11 bases. From germline, CDR1 is MNHEY and CDR2 SVGAGI. CDR3 nucleotide sequence: TGTGCCAGCAGTTACTCGTTGGGGGCTGATGGCTACACCTTC. It codes for CASSYSLGADGYTF.